This TCR beta chain was observed in a study of T cell repertoires in cytomegalovirus infection. Study at large: Well-studied HLA-B-restricted epitopes and recently identified HLA-C-restricted epitopes of CMV were both used in the study. Signatures in public TCR beta sequences pointed to both CMV infection and matching HLA type.

As concerns this clonotype: What it binds is not known.

Study findings and constraints: The ex vivo response was dominated by HLA-C-restricted CMV-specific TCR beta clonotypes.

TCRdb fed the reads into MiXCR, producing one record per CDR3 protein. The sample consists of 650,000 to 900,000 distinct CDR3 sequences, around a third of them appearing once. The CDR3 is 15 residues long. V was cut by 5 bases and J by 0 bases, with 13 bases left in between. Germline assignment: CDR1 PRHDT and CDR2 FYEKMQ (reference sequence). The sequence derives from a human donor in good health (CMV status not recorded). Some clones in this sample may be carry-over from other donors' samples. The starting material was cultured CD8+ T cells from PBMCs, obtained from culture after CMV antigen stimulation. The V and J genes are TRBV13 and TRBJ1-2; D is ambiguous. This CDR3 reads CASSPGRGANYGYTF. CDR3 bases: TGTGCCAGCAGCCCCGGACGGGGAGCTAACTATGGCTACACCTTC.